A selection of T cell receptor beta chains follows, all from one sample in a study of T cells in Graves' hyperthyroidism and ophthalmopathy. TCRdb re-analysed the multiplex PCR reads in MiXCR, keeping a single row per CDR3 protein. The sample holds a few hundred thousand distinct CDR3 sequences, around a sixth seen once. Sequenced material: blood. These receptors were collected from a woman under 30 with Graves' hyperthyroidism. Each CDR3 is given with its conserved first and last residue. Fields, in order: CDR3 protein, CDR3 DNA, J gene, D gene, V gene, clone size. A D gene is named only where the DNA matches it firmly. Expanded clones are given a class, and other clones once, few, many or no size at all.

CASTRGQSEDTQYF	TGTGCCAGCACCCGGGGACAGAGTGAAGATACGCAGTATTTT	TRBJ2-3	TRBD1	TRBV28	many
CSALGSATKSTDTQYF	TGCAGCGCCCTTGGGTCTGCTACCAAATCCACAGATACGCAGTATTTT	TRBJ2-3	NA	TRBV29-1	NA
CASSLEDGGRPSYEQYF	TGCGCCAGCAGCTTGGAGGATGGGGGGAGGCCCTCCTACGAGCAGTACTTC	TRBJ2-7	NA	TRBV5-1	NA
CASSRAIAGQETQYF	TGTGCCAGCAGCCGGGCCATAGCGGGCCAAGAGACCCAGTACTTC	TRBJ2-5	TRBD2	TRBV4-2	few
CSVDGGGPSYEQYF	TGCAGCGTTGACGGGGGAGGGCCCTCCTACGAGCAGTACTTC	TRBJ2-7	TRBD2	TRBV29-1	few
CSVDRGSGSSGANVLTF	TGCAGCGTTGATCGTGGTTCTGGATCCTCTGGGGCCAACGTCCTGACTTTC	TRBJ2-6	NA	TRBV29-1	NA
CASSPSRGAEIYNEQFF	TGTGCCAGCAGCCCCTCGAGGGGAGCGGAGATCTACAATGAGCAGTTCTTC	TRBJ2-1	NA	TRBV11-3	few
CASSLHRNQPQHF	TGTGCCAGCAGTCTCCACAGGAATCAGCCCCAGCATTTT	TRBJ1-5	NA	TRBV6-1	NA
CASSFGGQEAQYF	TGCGCCAGCAGTTTCGGGGGGCAAGAGGCCCAGTACTTC	TRBJ2-5	NA	TRBV5-1	NA
CASKGRLYNEQFF	TGTGCCAGCAAGGGCAGGCTGTACAATGAGCAGTTCTTC	TRBJ2-1	NA	TRBV12-3/TRBV12-4	NA
CASSFPPGGGTYEQYF	TGTGCCAGCAGTTTCCCCCCCGGGGGGGGCACATACGAGCAGTACTTC	TRBJ2-7	TRBD2	TRBV28	many
CASSLAGVGTDTQYF	TGTGCCAGCAGTTTAGCGGGAGTGGGCACAGATACGCAGTATTTT	TRBJ2-3	TRBD2	TRBV6-1	many
CASSALGGFEQFF	TGTGCCAGCAGCGCTCTAGGGGGATTTGAGCAGTTCTTC	TRBJ2-1	NA	TRBV6-1	NA
CASRVSSPTLANTGELFF	TGTGCCAGTAGGGTGAGCTCCCCAACCCTCGCGAACACCGGGGAGCTGTTTTTT	TRBJ2-2	NA	TRBV19	NA
CATSDLRTDTQYF	TGTGCCACCAGTGATTTGCGGACAGATACGCAGTATTTT	TRBJ2-3	NA	TRBV24-1	NA
CSARDYRGKDYEQYF	TGCAGTGCTAGAGACTACAGGGGGAAAGATTACGAGCAGTACTTC	TRBJ2-7	TRBD1	TRBV20-1	many
CASSANRVPEQYF	TGTGCCAGCAGTGCTAACAGGGTCCCCGAGCAGTACTTC	TRBJ2-7	NA	TRBV7-9	many
CASSREAYNEQFF	TGTGCCAGCAGTAGGGAAGCATACAATGAGCAGTTCTTC	TRBJ2-1	NA	TRBV2	NA
CASSTGQGRTDTQYF	TGTGCCAGCAGTACCGGACAGGGGCGCACAGATACGCAGTATTTT	TRBJ2-3	TRBD1	TRBV28	many
CASSIQGRQYF	TGTGCCAGCAGCATTCAGGGCCGTCAGTACTTC	TRBJ2-5	NA	TRBV5-6	many
CASSSAAGRTDTQYF	TGTGCCAGCAGTTCAGCCGCGGGCCGCACAGATACGCAGTATTTT	TRBJ2-3	NA	TRBV28	many
CASSPIGDSSEQFF	TGTGCCAGCAGTCCAATCGGGGACAGTAGTGAGCAGTTCTTC	TRBJ2-1	TRBD1	TRBV27	few
CASSQSSTSSGANVLTF	TGCGCCAGCAGCCAATCTAGCACAAGCTCTGGGGCCAACGTCCTGACTTTC	TRBJ2-6	NA	TRBV4-3	NA
CSAPQGLALVSTQYF	TGCAGTGCTCCCCAAGGGCTAGCGTTAGTCTCTACGCAGTATTTT	TRBJ2-3	NA	TRBV20-1	many
CASSLFGAPGTVAFF	TGTGCCAGCAGCTTATTCGGGGCCCCGGGGACTGTAGCTTTCTTT	TRBJ1-1	NA	TRBV7-3	few
CASSPSPSGVRGELFF	TGTGCCAGCAGTCCATCCCCCTCAGGGGTTAGGGGGGAGCTGTTTTTT	TRBJ2-2	NA	TRBV27	few
CSARDWEGGTYEQYF	TGCAGTGCTAGAGATTGGGAGGGGGGTACCTACGAGCAGTACTTC	TRBJ2-7	NA	TRBV20-1	NA
CAQAKEGEQFF	TGTGCCCAGGCCAAGGAGGGTGAGCAGTTCTTC	TRBJ2-1	NA	TRBV12-3/TRBV12-4	many
CSAVPGHNYGYTF	TGCAGTGCTGTCCCGGGGCATAACTATGGCTACACCTTC	TRBJ1-2	NA	TRBV20-1	NA
CSVEEGAGRSYNEQFF	TGCAGCGTTGAAGAAGGTGCGGGAAGGTCCTACAATGAGCAGTTCTTC	TRBJ2-1	NA	TRBV29-1	many
CASSMTSGLSEQYF	TGTGCCAGCAGCATGACTAGCGGGCTTAGCGAGCAGTACTTC	TRBJ2-7	TRBD2	TRBV7-3	few
CASSGGLLRTQETQYF	TGCGCCAGCAGCGGGGGCCTTCTTCGAACCCAAGAGACCCAGTACTTC	TRBJ2-5	NA	TRBV4-3	few
CASSIIAGGTNNEQFF	TGTGCCAGTAGTATCATAGCGGGGGGGACCAACAATGAGCAGTTCTTC	TRBJ2-1	TRBD2	TRBV19	NA
CASSLLAGGREQYF	TGTGCCAGCAGCTTATTAGCGGGGGGGCGTGAGCAGTACTTC	TRBJ2-7	TRBD2	TRBV7-2	many
CASSFSTVYEQYF	TGTGCCAGCAGCTTTAGTACTGTATACGAGCAGTACTTC	TRBJ2-7	NA	TRBV7-2	many
CASSSLGLVIQNEQFF	TGTGCCAGCAGCTCTCTGGGACTAGTCATTCAAAATGAGCAGTTCTTC	TRBJ2-1	TRBD2	TRBV7-2	many
CASSLGGSLNIQYF	TGTGCCAGCAGCTTGGGCGGTAGTCTTAACATTCAGTACTTC	TRBJ2-4	NA	TRBV7-2	many
CASSKGQDAYEQYF	TGTGCCAGCAGCAAGGGGCAGGACGCCTACGAGCAGTACTTC	TRBJ2-7	NA	TRBV6-2/TRBV6-3	few
CASSQVAGVFGELFF	TGTGCCAGCAGCCAAGTTGCGGGAGTGTTCGGGGAGCTGTTTTTT	TRBJ2-2	TRBD2	TRBV3-1	NA
CASSFDPGNTEAFF	TGTGCCAGCAGCTTTGACCCAGGGAACACTGAAGCTTTCTTT	TRBJ1-1	NA	TRBV7-2	many
CSASLREGNEKLFF	TGCAGTGCTAGTCTCAGGGAAGGTAATGAAAAACTGTTTTTT	TRBJ1-4	NA	TRBV20-1	few
CASSSPPSGLWVYNEQFF	TGTGCCAGCAGCTCGCCTCCCTCGGGACTTTGGGTCTACAATGAGCAGTTCTTC	TRBJ2-1	NA	TRBV7-9	few
CASSQSGQGYNEQFF	TGTGCCAGCAGTCAGTCGGGACAGGGGTACAATGAGCAGTTCTTC	TRBJ2-1	TRBD1	TRBV6-1	many
CASSLKVRNTEAFF	TGTGCCAGCAGTTTAAAGGTTAGGAACACTGAAGCTTTCTTT	TRBJ1-1	NA	TRBV28	many
CASSLARTALTDTQYF	TGTGCCAGCAGCTTAGCGCGAACAGCTCTCACAGATACGCAGTATTTT	TRBJ2-3	NA	TRBV7-9	NA
CASSSITLGYGYTF	TGTGCCAGCAGCTCGATTACATTGGGCTATGGCTACACCTTC	TRBJ1-2	NA	TRBV7-9	NA
CASSVVPNEKLFF	TGCGCCAGCAGTGTTGTGCCGAATGAAAAACTGTTTTTT	TRBJ1-4	NA	TRBV5-1	many
CASSGRDRESYEQYF	TGTGCCAGCAGTGGCCGGGACAGGGAGTCCTACGAGCAGTACTTC	TRBJ2-7	TRBD1	TRBV6-1	NA
CATQGAWYNEQYF	TGTGCCACCCAGGGGGCTTGGTACAATGAGCAGTACTTC	TRBJ2-7	TRBD1	TRBV19	NA
CSAGDPTYEQYF	TGCAGTGCTGGGGACCCAACCTACGAGCAGTACTTC	TRBJ2-7	NA	TRBV20-1	many